This T cell receptor beta chain was sequenced during a study of T cells in Graves' hyperthyroidism and ophthalmopathy. Study-level information: Peripheral blood was taken when the disease was first diagnosed, before any treatment began.

RNA transcripts provided the source from which TCR beta CDR3 regions were amplified. Primed by the HTBI set, a first-round RT-PCR was run on the TCR CDR3. TCRdb re-called the multiplex PCR reads through MiXCR, storing one row per CDR3 protein. The sample has about 600,000 distinct CDR3 sequences; 15% to 20% are singletons. This CDR3 spans 15 amino acids. Trimming stripped 4 bases from V and 0 bases from J, with 13 bases between. Germline V gene lookup returns CDR1 SGHNT and CDR2 YYREEE (reference sequence). Notes on the study in general: Researchers report that a 13 V-J model separated ophthalmopathy from stable hyperthyroidism.

This clonotype was picked up a small number of times. What it recognizes is unknown. This sequence originates from a middle-aged woman with Graves' ophthalmopathy. The specimen sequenced was blood. The chain employs TRBV5-4 and TRBJ1-1; D is perhaps TRBD1 (6 bases). The CDR3 spells CASSAGTHMNTEAFF. As DNA, the CDR3 is TGTGCCAGCAGCGCCGGGACACACATGAACACTGAAGCTTTCTTT.